The entry below gives a single TCR beta chain sequence along with its context. These data belong to a study of blood T cell repertoires in COVID-19. Study at large: Both acute and convalescent COVID-19 samples were obtained from the United States, Italy and Spain.

This CDR3 contains 15 residues. The V end was cut by 3 bases, the J end by 0 bases, with 10 bases between. Looked up from germline, CDR1 is LNHDA and CDR2 is SQIVND (reference sequence). Clones were sequenced by immunoSEQ multiplex PCR, and TCRdb holds only the in-frame ones, with some missing. This table holds some 370,000 clones, around 83% found once. The TCR originated in a woman in her 50s who had recovered from COVID-19. The rearrangement joins TRBV19 to TRBJ2-3, with D maybe TRBD2 (5 bases). Sequencing was done on a sample of PBMCs or T cells enriched from blood (not recorded which). The CDR3 DNA follows: TGTGCCAGTAGTATCTTAGGCGGGAGCACAGATACGCAGTATTTT. It translates to CASSILGGSTDTQYF. The full variable domain, in which reference TRBV19 and TRBJ2-3 provide the parts outside the CDR3, is DGGITQSPKYLFRKEGQNVTLSCEQNLNHDAMYWYRQDPGQGLRLIYYSQIVNDFQKGDIAEGYSVSREKKESFPLTVTSAQKNPTAFYLCASSILGGSTDTQYFGPGTRLTVL.